What follows are 6 T cell receptor beta chains derived from one specimen sequenced in a study of T cells after yellow fever vaccination. TCRdb reanalysed the 5' RACE reads using MiXCR and keeps one entry per CDR3 protein. There are 250,000 to 300,000 distinct CDR3 sequences in the sample; under 15% occur only once, and around 0.55% lies in the top ten. The sequencing used CD4+ T cells sorted from PBMCs, collected 45 days after the yellow fever booster vaccination. The receptors were gathered from a man aged 30 to 39 who received the YFV17D yellow fever vaccine.

The rearrangement joins TRBV5-1 to TRBJ2-1; no clear D gene. Germline CDR1 and CDR2: SGHRS and YFSETQ. Between the trimmed V and J ends, which lost 4 bases and 10 bases, there was a span of 9 bases. This CDR3 spans 11 amino acids. In nucleotides, the CDR3 is TGCGCCAGCAGCCCCGAGGTCGAGCAGTTCTTC. This translates into CASSPEVEQFF. The entire variable domain, with the rest obtained from reference TRBV5-1 and TRBJ2-1, is as follows: KAGVTQTPRYLIKTRGQQVTLSCSPISGHRSVSWYQQTPGQGLQFLFEYFSETQRNKGNFPGRFSGRQFSNSRSEMNVSTLELGDSALYLCASSPEVEQFFGPGTRLTVL.

Only a few counts were recorded for this clonotype. V usage is TRBV4-3 and J usage is TRBJ2-7; the match to TRBD1 covers 10 bases. Germline V gene lookup returns CDR1 LGHNA and CDR2 YSLEER. J was trimmed by 6 bases and V by 0 bases; bases with no gene match: 5. This CDR3 contains 15 residues. The CDR3 protein is CASSQEGQGSGEQYF. In DNA, the CDR3 is TGCGCCAGCAGCCAAGAGGGACAGGGGAGTGGCGAGCAGTACTTC.

This clonotype occurred a few times. The gene calls are TRBV5-1 and TRBJ2-1; 13 positions match TRBD2. This CDR3 contains 15 residues. Germline CDR1 and CDR2: SGHRS and YFSETQ. The V segment lost 3 bases and the J segment 7 bases; nucleotides outside the gene matches: 4. CDR3 sequence: CASSSGTSGTNEQFF. The CDR3, as DNA: TGCGCCAGCAGCTCCGGGACTAGCGGGACGAATGAGCAGTTCTTC.

This chain joins TRBV20-1 and TRBJ2-3, with 8 bases lining up with TRBD2. CDR3 length: 14 amino acids. CDR1 is DFQATT and CDR2 is SNEGSKA in the germline V gene (reference sequence). With 7 bases clipped from V and 1 base from J, the junction kept 7 bases outside the gene matches. The CDR3 DNA sequence: TGCAGTGTGTGGGGAGCGGGAGGCACAGATACGCAGTATTTT. As protein: CSVWGAGGTDTQYF.

This clonotype appeared a few times. This chain joins TRBV12-3 or TRBV12-4 and TRBJ2-1; D remains unclear. CDR3 length: 14 amino acids. V shed 4 bases and J shed 0 bases, with 7 bases lying between them. CDR3 in DNA: TGTGCCAGCAGTTGGGTGAGCTCCTACAATGAGCAGTTCTTC. Translating gives CASSWVSSYNEQFF.

This clonotype was detected many times. This sequence joins TRBV5-1 and TRBJ2-1; D gene ambiguous. The V gene's germline CDR1 is SGHRS and CDR2 YFSETQ. CDR3 size: 11 residues. V shed 2 bases and J shed 8 bases, with 5 bases lying between them. CDR3 amino acids: CASSFRDEQFF. The DNA of the CDR3 is TGCGCCAGCAGCTTTCGGGATGAGCAGTTCTTC.